This T cell receptor (beta chain) was identified during a study of Ad26.COV2.S vaccination and SARS-CoV-2 variants. Across the study: Ad26.COV2.S shots went into the muscle once or twice, 56 days apart.

As for treatment: some 20 received Ad26.COV2.S at low or high dose, single or two shots; 5 received placebo; per-sample allocation not given. Specimens were obtained on day 63 following the first vaccine or placebo injection. Built on an Ad26 vector, the vaccine expressed Wuhan-strain SARS-CoV-2 spike. This CDR3 is built from 14 residues. In germline, CDR1 is SGHKS, CDR2 YYEKEE (reference sequence). The V end lost 2 bases, the J end lost 6 bases, and 11 bases lay between the germline ends. The method was immunoSEQ multiplex PCR; TCRdb's version includes in-frame clones alone and lacks a portion of them. The profile shows 350,000 to 500,000 clones, 90% of them singletons.

The chain employs TRBV5-5 and TRBJ2-2, with D tentatively TRBD2 (6 bases). The sequence was obtained from a person between 18 and 65 years old who received the Ad26.COV2.S COVID-19 vaccine or a placebo. The source was peripheral blood, collected in a trial of Ad26.COV2.S vaccine versus placebo. For the CDR3, the DNA is TGTGCCAGCAGCTTTGGGGGGATAGCCGGGGAGCTGTTTTTT. Translating gives CASSFGGIAGELFF. Based on the CDR3 plus reference TRBV5-5 and TRBJ2-2, the full variable domain is DAGVTQSPTHLIKTRGQQVTLRCSPISGHKSVSWYQQVLGQGPQFIFQYYEKEERGRGNFPDRFSARQFPNYSSELNVNALLLGDSALYLCASSFGGIAGELFFGEGSRLTVL.